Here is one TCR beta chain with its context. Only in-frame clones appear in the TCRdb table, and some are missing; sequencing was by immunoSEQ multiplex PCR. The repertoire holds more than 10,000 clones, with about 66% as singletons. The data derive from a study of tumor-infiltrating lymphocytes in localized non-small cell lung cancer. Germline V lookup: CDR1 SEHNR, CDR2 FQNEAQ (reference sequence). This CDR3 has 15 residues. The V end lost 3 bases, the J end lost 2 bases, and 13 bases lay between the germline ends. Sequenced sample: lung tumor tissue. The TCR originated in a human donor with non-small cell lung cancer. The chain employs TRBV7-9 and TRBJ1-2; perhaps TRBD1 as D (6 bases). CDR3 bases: TGTGCCAGCAGCTTGGTAACAGGGTCCAACTATGGCTACACCTTC. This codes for CASSLVTGSNYGYTF.